Each of the 13 T cell receptor beta chains below was sequenced from the same sample in a study of graft-versus-host responses after intestinal transplantation. Clones were sequenced by immunoSEQ multiplex PCR, and TCRdb holds only the in-frame ones, with some missing. The sample lists about 88,000 clones; roughly 92% were seen once. These TCRs are of unknown antigen specificity. The sequenced sample was unstimulated CD4+ T cells sorted from spleen or lymph node cells, obtained before intestinal transplant. All receptors derive from a human donor who received an intestinal transplant.

The rearrangement joins TRBV2 to TRBJ1-6; weak D call: TRBD1 (5 bases). The CDR3 runs to 13 residues. Germline lookup yields CDR1 SNHLY and CDR2 FYNNEI. V was pared by 5 bases and J by 7 bases, with 9 bases between. The CDR3 spells CASSQGENSPLHF. DNA of the CDR3: TGTGCCAGCAGTCAGGGAGAAAATTCACCCCTCCACTTT.

The chain employs TRBV6-5 and TRBJ1-1; D unresolved. CDR3 length: 15 residues. Between the trimmed V and J ends, which lost 3 bases and 2 bases, there was a span of 13 bases. Germline V CDR1 and CDR2: MNHEY, SVGAGI. In nucleotides, the CDR3 is TGTGCCAGCAGTTATATCACACGATCCAACACTGAAGCTTTCTTT. Encoded protein: CASSYITRSNTEAFF.

This clone has a single count. The chain carries TRBV30 and TRBJ1-1; TRBD1 agrees at 8 bases. The V segment lost 3 bases and the J segment 0 bases; nucleotides outside the gene matches: 9. The CDR3 loop spans 16 amino acids. Per germline, CDR1 GTSNPN and CDR2 SVGIG (reference sequence). The CDR3 DNA reads as TGTGCCTGGAGCTTAGGGACAGGACTTTTGAACACTGAAGCTTTCTTT. Its protein is CAWSLGTGLLNTEAFF.

V and J are TRBV7-9 and TRBJ2-3; 8 bases are a match to TRBD2. J was trimmed by 0 bases and V by 3 bases; bases with no gene match: 2. Germline V lookup: CDR1 SEHNR, CDR2 FQNEAQ (reference sequence). The CDR3 spans 15 residues. CDR3 amino acids: CASSFSGASTDTQYF. In DNA, the CDR3 is TGTGCCAGCAGCTTTAGCGGGGCCAGCACAGATACGCAGTATTTT.

The CDR3 reads CASSFTQGWDTQYF. For the CDR3, the DNA is TGTGCCAGCAGTTTTACCCAGGGTTGGGATACGCAGTATTTT. V is TRBV6-5 and J is TRBJ2-3; a weak D match, TRBD1 (5 bases). V lost 4 bases and J lost 6, with 14 bases in between. The CDR3 runs 14 residues. CDR1 and CDR2 (germline): MNHEY, SVGAGI.

Only one count was recorded for this clone. This rearrangement joins TRBV7-9 to TRBJ2-3; D ambiguous. Germline assignment: CDR1 SEHNR and CDR2 FQNEAQ (reference sequence). The V gene lost 4 bases and the J gene lost 6 bases, with 2 bases spanning the gap. This CDR3 contains 10 residues. The CDR3 DNA sequence: TGTGCCAGCAGCTACGATACGCAGTATTTT. Residues: CASSYDTQYF.

This clone was seen a few times. The rearrangement uses TRBV21-1 and TRBJ2-5; the table gives TRBD1 as D, unverified against the DNA. TRBV21-1 is noted as a pseudogene. The CDR3 extends over 15 amino acids. The CDR3 is CASSKGGTGVETQYF. Written as DNA, the CDR3 is TGTGCCAGCAGCAAAGGAGGGACAGGGGTGGAGACCCAGTACTTC.

V usage is TRBV28 and J usage is TRBJ2-5; D not certain. The CDR3 has 13 amino acids. Trimming stripped 6 bases from V and 4 bases from J, with 12 bases between. Germline V gene sequence: CDR1 MDHEN, CDR2 SYDVKM. CDR3 residues: CASSTGVRETQYF. In nucleotides, the CDR3 is TGTGCCAGCAGCACCGGAGTCCGAGAGACCCAGTACTTC.

The J gene is TRBJ2-7, the V gene TRBV11-3; D tentatively reads TRBD1 or TRBD2 (6 bases each). The germline CDR1 and CDR2 sequences are SGHNT and YENEEA. The CDR3 runs to 15 residues. Deletions cut 5 bases from V and 6 bases from J, with 20 bases between. CDR3 region: CASSLRWGASCEQYF. Here the CDR3 DNA reads TGTGCCAGCAGCCTACGTTGGGGGGCGAGTTGCGAGCAGTACTTC.

CDR3 amino acids: CATPHPSRNTGELFF. The CDR3 DNA reads TGTGCCACCCCCCACCCAAGTCGGAACACCGGGGAGCTGTTTTTT. The V and J genes are TRBV2 and TRBJ2-2, with D hard to call. Looked up from germline, CDR1 is SNHLY and CDR2 is FYNNEI. Deletions cut 10 bases from V and 1 base from J, with 16 bases between. This CDR3 spans 15 amino acids.

The V and J genes are TRBV6-1 and TRBJ2-5; D gene ambiguous. Between the trimmed V and J ends, which lost 2 bases and 5 bases, there was a span of 6 bases. The length of the CDR3 is 12 residues. The germline CDR1 and CDR2 sequences are MNHNS and SASEGT. CDR3 in amino acids: CASSERVETQYF. Written as DNA, the CDR3 is TGTGCCAGCAGTGAACGGGTGGAGACCCAGTACTTC.

This rearrangement joins TRBV5-1 to TRBJ2-5; unclear D gene. The germline V gene encodes CDR1 SGHRS and CDR2 YFSETQ. This CDR3 is 16 amino acids long. The germline V and J ends were trimmed by 1 base and 0 bases, with 13 bases remaining between them. The CDR3: CASSLLGSSYQETQYF. DNA of the CDR3: TGCGCCAGCAGCTTGTTAGGGTCGAGCTACCAAGAGACCCAGTACTTC.

The V call is TRBV9, the J call TRBJ2-2; weak D call: TRBD2 (7 bases). The V end lost 0 bases, the J end lost 3 bases, and 12 bases lay between the germline ends. This CDR3 is built from 16 residues. CDR1 is SGDLS, CDR2 YYNGEE, per germline. The CDR3, as DNA: TGTGCCAGCAGCGTAGCGGGCGGGGGCTACACCGGGGAGCTGTTTTTT. It yields the protein CASSVAGGGYTGELFF.